Listed below are T cell receptor beta chains from one sample, sequenced in a study of CD8 T cells in Susac syndrome. MiXCR was run by TCRdb on the immunoSEQ multiplex PCR reads, yielding one entry per CDR3 protein. The sample carries hundreds of thousands of distinct CDR3 sequences, approximately 85% recorded once. Sequencing input: CD8+ T cells from PBMCs. All receptors come from a human donor with multiple sclerosis. Both conserved end residues are part of each CDR3.

cdr3_aa v_call
CSASFSTAGSGANVLTF TRBV20-1
CASSYQIPTKLNYQETQYF TRBV6-5
CASSLVGGMNPYEQFF TRBV7-9
CSAPSGGGPSKNTGELFF TRBV20-1
CSVGRGPYNEQFF TRBV29-1
CASTSDRHAGYTF TRBV27
CSARRSDADYGYTF TRBV20-1
CASSYSGGEGWNEQFF TRBV6-5
CAISESHGSSSYNEQFF TRBV10-3
CASSTDLGGYTF TRBV12-3/TRBV12-4
CASSQAEGLNTEAFF TRBV4-1
CASSLSSGYEQYF TRBV13
CASSFSELNEQFF TRBV28
CASSYSVRTAYEQYF TRBV6-5
CASRAPGVDYEQYF TRBV6-5
CASSPMTSGFSYEQYF TRBV5-1
CASSPPNGVTDTQYF TRBV12-3/TRBV12-4
CASSFAGGLTDTQYF TRBV27
CASRRGLDGYTF TRBV19
CASSLGMSGEIRSQFF TRBV5-1
CASSQVSVELSTNEKLFF TRBV4-1
CASSSVQGLSSTDTQYF TRBV7-9
CAWSGTVQGQPQHF TRBV30
CASSYAGQPNEKLFF TRBV6-5
CASSSTGLQTDTQYF TRBV3-1
CASRGLRRDRANYGYTF TRBV12-3/TRBV12-4
CASSSGQNEQFF TRBV2
CASGDGNEAFF TRBV19
CSAGDPDREEETQYF TRBV20-1
CASRSETGELFF TRBV5-1
CSARDWLAADTQYF TRBV20-1
CASSLAAGHGITEAFF TRBV5-1
CASSPGLAGVPNTGELFF TRBV11-3
CASSYGEGTEAFF TRBV6-6
CASSWDRESTEAFF TRBV13
CSVVNPDSGNTIYF TRBV29-1
CASSGDGPLFEQFF TRBV27
CASSLGTGGLNEQFF TRBV11-2
CASSLEAEDSYEQYF TRBV5-1
CASILAGGETQYF TRBV10-2
CASSLRSLAGDNPYF TRBV5-6
CSVEPGTSGTEAFF TRBV29-1
CASSQVSGNGQPQHF TRBV4-1
CASSSDTAGAPYNEQFF TRBV5-1
CASSLWPPPGQGNTEAFF TRBV7-2
CASSSAGQLNYGYTF TRBV28